This T cell receptor (beta chain) is from a study of molecular identifiers for immune sequencing clone quantification. Study-wide results and caveats: Clones carrying above 20 RNA copies accounted for over 99% of effector molecules, under 1% in naive cells. Spiked Jurkat TCR RNA equal to one cell could reportedly be picked out among 850,000 to 1,000,000 naive cells.

TCRdb re-called the PCR reads with MiXCR, one entry per CDR3 protein. The data contain roughly 630,000 distinct CDR3 sequences, about 25% of them singletons. This clonotype was observed a few times. Its target is unknown. Per germline, CDR1 MDHEN and CDR2 SYDVKM. The CDR3 extends over 16 amino acids. Trimming shortened V by 3 bases and J by 0 bases, and 11 bases separated the two germline ends. This rearrangement joins TRBV28 to TRBJ1-4; TRBD1 is a possible D gene (5 bases). Sequenced sample: naive CD8+ T cells from blood, with Jurkat cell RNA spiked in. Subset given: FACS-sorted CD8+CD4-CCR7+CD45RA+ naive T cells. The receptor's source is a human donor in good health. Some libraries in this study had Jurkat cell RNA spiked in. CDR3 bases: TGTGCCAGCAGTTTTGGGGGAAGTGCAACTAATGAAAAACTGTTTTTT. As protein: CASSFGGSATNEKLFF.